The next 29 T cell receptor beta chains were all read from a single sample in a study of OX40 agonist ivuxolimab in advanced cancers. Sequenced by immunoSEQ multiplex PCR; TCRdb stores in-frame clones only, minus some. The sample lists about 68,000 clones, 65% to 90% occurring once. This sample comprised CD4+ or CD8+ T cells sorted from blood, obtained in a trial of the OX40 agonist ivuxolimab. Source of these receptors: an adult with an advanced solid tumor such as melanoma, head and neck, liver or kidney cancer.

The genes are TRBV19 and TRBJ1-5, with TRBD1 as a possible D gene (5 bases). Looked up from germline, CDR1 is LNHDA and CDR2 is SQIVND (reference sequence). The CDR3 is made up of 13 amino acids. V was shortened by 5 bases and J by 2 bases, with 7 bases between the two germline ends. CDR3 sequence: CASSGDRNQPQHF. CDR3 bases: TGTGCCAGTAGTGGGGACCGCAATCAGCCCCAGCATTTT.

This chain connects TRBV9 to TRBJ1-3; maybe TRBD1 (6 bases). The V and J ends lost 0 bases and 4 bases respectively, with 14 bases between them. The CDR3 runs 16 residues. CDR1 and CDR2 (germline): SGDLS, YYNGEE. The CDR3 loop reads CASSVGGRGNGNTIYF. For the CDR3, the DNA is TGTGCCAGCAGCGTAGGAGGCAGGGGAAACGGAAACACCATATATTTT.

The CDR3 protein is CATGGTGGNWAFF. DNA of the CDR3: TGTGCCACCGGGGGGACAGGGGGCAATTGGGCTTTCTTT. The J gene is TRBJ1-1, the V gene TRBV28; TRBD1 matches 12 bases. After removal of 10 bases from V and 11 bases from J, the junction contained 11 bases not matched to a gene. CDR1 MDHEN and CDR2 SYDVKM come from the germline V gene. The CDR3 is 13 residues long.

The chain couples TRBV18 to TRBJ2-3; D is tentatively TRBD1 or TRBD2 (5 bases each). The germline CDR1 and CDR2 sequences are KGHSH and LQKENI. The CDR3 has 16 residues. Between the trimmed V and J ends, which lost 3 bases and 6 bases, there was a span of 19 bases. The DNA for the CDR3 is TGTGCCAGCTCACCCAGCTCCGGGACCCTTGGGGATACGCAGTATTTT. As protein: CASSPSSGTLGDTQYF.

This chain joins TRBV5-4 and TRBJ2-7, with D possibly matching TRBD2 (6 bases). Germline V gene lookup returns CDR1 SGHNT and CDR2 YYREEE (reference sequence). V lost 0 bases to trimming and J lost 0 bases, with 13 bases between them. The CDR3 consists of 16 residues. The DNA for the CDR3 is TGTGCCAGCAGCTTGGACACCTCTAGCGCCTCCTACGAGCAGTACTTC. This translates into CASSLDTSSASYEQYF.

V usage is TRBV29-1 and J usage is TRBJ2-7; D might be TRBD1 or TRBD2, each matching 5 bases. Germline CDR1 reads SQVTM; CDR2 reads ANQGSEA. The CDR3 contains 11 residues. The germline V and J ends were trimmed by 6 bases and 7 bases, with 13 bases remaining between them. The CDR3 protein is CSVGALREQYF. In nucleotides, the CDR3 is TGCAGCGTCGGGGCCCTCCGGGAGCAGTACTTC.

Comments on this clone: At one boundary the junction diverges from the germline segment, which might be a read error. The genes are TRBV5-8 and TRBJ1-4; D gene unclear. This CDR3 region has 14 residues. Germline values: CDR1 SGHTS, CDR2 YDEGEE. The CDR3 DNA reads as TGTGCCAGCAGTTTGGGAAGCCGTAATGAAAAACTGTTTTTT. The encoded protein is CASSLGSRNEKLFF.

V and J are TRBV5-6 and TRBJ1-4, with D uncertain. V lost 0 bases and J lost 0, with 3 bases in between. This CDR3 spans 14 amino acids. Germline CDR1 SGHDT, CDR2 YYEEEE. CDR3: CASSLGPTNEKLFF. DNA of the CDR3: TGTGCCAGCAGCTTGGGCCCAACTAATGAAAAACTGTTTTTT. The full variable domain, completed using reference TRBV5-6 and TRBJ1-4, is DAGVTQSPTHLIKTRGQQVTLRCSPKSGHDTVSWYQQALGQGPQFIFQYYEEEERQRGNFPDRFSGHQFPNYSSELNVNALLLGDSALYLCASSLGPTNEKLFFGSGTQLSVL.

The J gene is TRBJ1-1, the V gene TRBV20-1; a weak D match, TRBD1 (5 bases). V was shortened by 7 bases and J by 5 bases, with 8 bases between the two germline ends. CDR1 is DFQATT, CDR2 SNEGSKA, per germline (reference sequence). The CDR3 totals 10 residues. CDR3 protein: CSGGGTEAFF. The DNA for the CDR3 is TGCAGTGGGGGGGGGACTGAAGCTTTCTTT.

This sequence joins TRBV2 and TRBJ2-2; no firm D call. Trimming took 9 bases from V and 6 from J, leaving 14 bases between them. CDR3 size: 13 residues. The germline V gene has CDR1 SNHLY and CDR2 FYNNEI. The CDR3 spells CASSENNAGELFF. In DNA, the CDR3 is TGTGCCAGTTCCGAAAATAACGCCGGGGAGCTGTTTTTT.

This chain joins TRBV30 and TRBJ1-4; possible D gene TRBD1, 6 bases. This CDR3 comprises 10 residues. The V gene lost 8 bases and the J gene lost 10 bases, with 11 bases spanning the gap. Germline assignment: CDR1 GTSNPN and CDR2 SVGIG (reference sequence). The CDR3 spells CAGGRGKLFF. DNA for the CDR3: TGTGCCGGGGGGCGGGGAAAACTGTTTTTT.

This chain uses TRBV12-5 with TRBJ1-1, with 7 bases that match TRBD1. Germline assignment: CDR1 LGHNT and CDR2 FRNRAP. The CDR3 has 18 residues. V trimming: 4 bases; J trimming: 3 bases; junction bases outside the gene matches: 17. The CDR3 protein is CASGSTSTTQGVYTEAFF. The CDR3 DNA reads TGTGCTAGTGGTTCCACATCGACCACCCAGGGGGTGTACACTGAAGCTTTCTTT. The full variable domain, rest sourced from reference TRBV12-5 and TRBJ1-1, is DARVTQTPRHKVTEMGQEVTMRCQPILGHNTVFWYRQTMMQGLELLAYFRNRAPLDDSGMPKDRFSAEMPDATLATLKIQPSEPRDSAVYFCASGSTSTTQGVYTEAFFGQGTRLTVV.

The chain carries TRBV11-2 and TRBJ1-2; TRBD1 might be the D (6 bases). The CDR3 is 13 amino acids. Germline V gene sequence: CDR1 SGHAT, CDR2 FQNNGV. Trimming stripped 5 bases from V and 8 bases from J, with 15 bases between. The CDR3 DNA sequence: TGTGCCAGCAGCATTGGGGGCGAGAGAGGCTACACCTTC. Translation: CASSIGGERGYTF.

The chain links TRBV4-3 to TRBJ2-3; tentatively, D is TRBD2 (5 bases). The ends were cut back, 0 bases at V and 8 bases at J, with 15 bases in the middle. CDR1 and CDR2 from the germline V gene are LGHNA and YSLEER. This CDR3 comprises 15 residues. The CDR3 DNA sequence: TGCGCCAGCAGCCAAGATACATCTAGACTAAGTACGCAGTATTTT. Amino acids: CASSQDTSRLSTQYF.

V is TRBV10-1 and J is TRBJ2-3, with a possible D match to TRBD2 (5 bases). Germline-derived CDR1 and CDR2 are WNHNN and SYGVQD (reference sequence). Trimming left V 8 bases short and J 4 bases short, with 7 bases between. CDR3 length: 11 amino acids. CDR3 amino acids: CASGRADTQYF. CDR3 nucleotides: TGCGCCAGCGGGAGAGCAGATACGCAGTATTTT.

The chain employs TRBV7-9 and TRBJ2-3; 11 bases are shared with TRBD2. V trimming: 4 bases; J trimming: 1 base; junction bases outside the gene matches: 10. Germline V gene lookup returns CDR1 SEHNR and CDR2 FQNEAQ (reference sequence). The CDR3 contains 18 residues. The DNA of the CDR3 is TGTGCCAGCAGCTACTGGATTAGCGGGAGGGCAGGCACAGATACGCAGTATTTT. Encoded protein: CASSYWISGRAGTDTQYF.

This rearrangement joins TRBV7-9 to TRBJ2-4; tentative D call: TRBD1 (5 bases). Trimming left V 1 base short and J 6 bases short, with 19 bases between. CDR1 and CDR2 (germline): SEHNR, FQNEAQ (reference sequence). The CDR3 sequence is 17 residues long. The CDR3 DNA reads TGTGCCAGCAGCTTAGTCTGGGGCAGTTCGGTGGCAAACATTCAGTACTTC. Its translation is CASSLVWGSSVANIQYF.

The gene calls are TRBV29-1 and TRBJ2-4; TRBD2 aligns across 14 bases. CDR1 SQVTM and CDR2 ANQGSEA come from the germline V gene. The ends lost 7 bases at V and 7 bases at J; junction bases unmatched: 12. The CDR3 consists of 16 residues. The CDR3 protein is CSGRGTSGSLGNIQYF. DNA for the CDR3: TGCAGCGGGCGGGGGACTAGCGGGAGCCTCGGGAACATTCAGTACTTC.

This clone was detected once. The gene calls are TRBV6-5 and TRBJ2-7; D may correspond to TRBD1 or TRBD2 (5 bases each). The CDR3 consists of 14 residues. The V end was cut by 6 bases, the J end by 2 bases, with 14 bases between. Germline loops: CDR1 MNHEY, CDR2 SVGAGI. CDR3 in amino acids: CASRTGTEAYEQYF. DNA of the CDR3: TGTGCCAGCAGGACCGGGACGGAGGCCTACGAGCAGTACTTC.

The chain combines TRBV7-2 with TRBJ1-4, with 7 bases that match TRBD1. The CDR3 has 16 residues. Losses at the gene ends were 2 bases for V and 4 bases for J; bases not matched to a gene: 7. Per the germline V gene, CDR1 is SGHTA and CDR2 is FQGNSA. Here the CDR3 DNA reads TGTGCCAGCAGCTTATCTCCGGGACAGCTTAATGAAAAACTGTTTTTT. Translated: CASSLSPGQLNEKLFF.

V and J are TRBV19 and TRBJ1-1; D not resolved. Trimming left V 2 bases short and J 1 base short, with 5 bases between. The CDR3 has 13 residues. The germline gives CDR1 LNHDA, CDR2 SQIVND (reference sequence). CDR3 bases: TGTGCCAGTAGTATACGACAGAACACTGAAGCTTTCTTT. This gives the protein CASSIRQNTEAFF.

This clone was detected a few times. The chain links TRBV19 to TRBJ2-7; 12 bases line up with TRBD2. This CDR3 has 16 residues. Unmatched junction bases numbered 9, after V lost 5 bases and J lost 4 bases. In germline, CDR1 is LNHDA, CDR2 SQIVND (reference sequence). CDR3 nucleotides: TGTGCCAGTAGTCCACTTTCCGGGACTAGCGGGTACGAGCAGTACTTC. Its translation: CASSPLSGTSGYEQYF.

The chain combines TRBV7-3 with TRBJ2-6; the D gene could be TRBD1 or TRBD2 (5 bases each). V lost 2 bases and J 2 bases, leaving 13 bases between the germline ends. Germline CDR1 is SGHTA and CDR2 is FQGTGA. CDR3 length equals 17 residues. As DNA, the CDR3 is TGTGCCAGCAGCTTAGGAGGTTGGGGACCTGGGGCCAACGTCCTGACTTTC. It codes for CASSLGGWGPGANVLTF.

The chain links TRBV28 to TRBJ2-7; tentatively, D is TRBD1 or TRBD2 (6 bases each). Germline loops: CDR1 MDHEN, CDR2 SYDVKM. The CDR3 totals 16 residues. V dropped 0 bases and J dropped 6 bases, with 18 bases sitting between them. The CDR3, as DNA: TGTGCCAGCAGTTTATGGGAGGCGGAGGGGGGTGGCGAGCAGTACTTC. Translation: CASSLWEAEGGGEQYF.

This chain connects TRBV19 to TRBJ2-3; 10 bases agree with TRBD1. The germline V gene encodes CDR1 LNHDA and CDR2 SQIVND (reference sequence). The CDR3 runs 16 residues. The junction had 8 bases not matched to a gene; V was cut back by 4 bases and J by 4 bases. As DNA, the CDR3 is TGTGCCAGTAGTACTCGCGGGACAGGGGAGGCAGATACGCAGTATTTT. The encoded protein is CASSTRGTGEADTQYF.

The chain recombines TRBV28 with TRBJ1-2; D may be TRBD1 (5 bases). From germline, CDR1 is MDHEN and CDR2 SYDVKM. This CDR3 has 15 residues. Trimming left V 1 base short and J 7 bases short, with 16 bases between. CDR3 loop: CASSLYPGGRAGYTF. CDR3 in DNA: TGTGCCAGCAGTTTATATCCAGGAGGCAGGGCTGGCTACACCTTC.

The chain combines TRBV30 with TRBJ1-2; TRBD1 is a possible D gene (5 bases). Germline V gene lookup returns CDR1 GTSNPN and CDR2 SVGIG (reference sequence). Trimming left V 3 bases short and J 2 bases short, with 16 bases between. The CDR3 runs to 15 residues. The CDR3 loop is CAWSLGVTGNYGYTF. The CDR3 DNA is TGTGCCTGGAGCCTAGGGGTGACGGGGAACTATGGCTACACCTTC.

The chain joins TRBV4-1 to TRBJ2-5; D is unresolved. Germline CDR1 MGHRA, CDR2 YSYEKL. Trimming removed 4 bases at V and 5 bases at J, with 14 bases between. The length of the CDR3 is 14 residues. The CDR3 spells CASSRTGIGETQYF. CDR3 nucleotides: TGCGCCAGCAGCCGAACGGGTATCGGGGAGACCCAGTACTTC.

This clone was observed a single time. This chain joins TRBV6-6 and TRBJ1-1; D is undetermined. V lost 8 bases and J lost 2, with 6 bases in between. The CDR3 is 11 residues long. Germline lookup yields CDR1 MNHNY and CDR2 SVGAGI (reference sequence). The CDR3, as DNA: TGTGCCAGCGGTCCCAACACTGAAGCTTTCTTT. Protein sequence: CASGPNTEAFF.